What follows are 19 T cell receptor beta chains derived from one specimen sequenced in a study of blood T cell repertoires in COVID-19. The data were produced by immunoSEQ multiplex PCR, yet TCRdb's version contains in-frame clones alone and is incomplete. The sample includes 380,000 or so clones, around 90% of them seen just once. What was sequenced was PBMCs or T cells enriched from blood (not recorded which). All receptors come from a woman in her thirties or forties with acute COVID-19.

This CDR3 reads CASSPPTPSNYGYTF. CDR3 bases: TGTGCCAGCTCACCTCCGACACCCAGCAACTATGGCTACACCTTC. The chain employs TRBV18 and TRBJ1-2; D is unclear. Trimming removed 3 bases from V and 2 bases from J, with 13 bases in between. Looked up from germline, CDR1 is KGHSH and CDR2 is LQKENI. The CDR3 is 15 residues long.

The V and J genes are TRBV30 and TRBJ1-3, with 10 bases fitting TRBD1. This CDR3 comprises 14 residues. Losses at the gene ends were 2 bases for V and 9 bases for J; bases not matched to a gene: 7. Germline V gene lookup returns CDR1 GTSNPN and CDR2 SVGIG (reference sequence). The CDR3 loop reads CAWSPGTGDATIYF. CDR3 in DNA: TGTGCCTGGAGTCCGGGGACAGGGGACGCCACCATATATTTT.

This chain connects TRBV7-8 to TRBJ1-5; D perhaps matches TRBD1 (5 bases). V gave up 11 bases and J gave up 1 base, with 9 bases separating them. The CDR3 runs 12 residues. Germline values: CDR1 SGHVS, CDR2 FQNEAQ. In DNA, the CDR3 is TGTGCCGCGGGGGGGAGCAATCAGCCCCAGCATTTT. Encoded protein: CAAGGSNQPQHF.

V is TRBV12-5 and J is TRBJ1-1; the match to TRBD1 covers 9 bases. The CDR3 sequence is 16 residues long. Looked up from germline, CDR1 is LGHNT and CDR2 is FRNRAP. The V segment lost 7 bases and the J segment 0 bases; nucleotides outside the gene matches: 9. CDR3: CASAPKGQGMNTEAFF. In nucleotides, the CDR3 is TGTGCTAGTGCCCCGAAAGGACAGGGGATGAACACTGAAGCTTTCTTT.

This clone occurred many times. The V and J genes are TRBV5-4 and TRBJ1-3; a possible D gene is TRBD1 (6 bases). The length of the CDR3 is 14 residues. Germline-derived CDR1 and CDR2 are SGHNT and YYREEE (reference sequence). Trimming stripped 4 bases from V and 2 bases from J, with 10 bases between. Written as DNA, the CDR3 is TGTGCCAGCAGCCCGAACAGGGCTGGAAACACCATATATTTT. Its translation is CASSPNRAGNTIYF.

Notes on this clone: Other DNA sequences in this specimen translate into the identical CDR3. The chain combines TRBV5-1 with TRBJ1-1; no clear D. The CDR3 sequence is 13 residues long. Trimming removed 0 bases at V and 1 base at J, with 4 bases between. Germline lookup yields CDR1 SGHRS and CDR2 YFSETQ. The CDR3 DNA is TGCGCCAGCAGCTTGGACAGGAACACTGAAGCTTTCTTT. Amino acid sequence: CASSLDRNTEAFF.

The rearrangement uses TRBV7-9 and TRBJ2-3; a possible D gene is TRBD2 (5 bases). Germline V gives CDR1 SEHNR, CDR2 FQNEAQ (reference sequence). The V gene lost 3 bases and the J gene lost 1 base, with 11 bases spanning the gap. The CDR3 extends over 15 amino acids. In DNA form, the CDR3 reads TGTGCCAGCAGCTTTCCCGGGGATCGCACAGATACGCAGTATTTT. Protein sequence: CASSFPGDRTDTQYF.

The rearrangement joins TRBV2 to TRBJ1-6, with D possibly being TRBD1 (6 bases). The CDR3 totals 17 residues. CDR1 and CDR2 (germline): SNHLY, FYNNEI. Trimming took 5 bases from V and 6 from J, leaving 20 bases between them. CDR3: CASSIVGYDRFNSPLHF. The CDR3 bases are TGTGCCAGCAGTATAGTGGGATACGACAGGTTTAATTCACCCCTCCACTTT.

The J gene is TRBJ1-1, the V gene TRBV5-5, with D possibly matching TRBD1 (5 bases). The CDR3 is made up of 13 amino acids. In germline, CDR1 is SGHKS, CDR2 YYEKEE (reference sequence). V was pared by 4 bases and J by 4 bases, with 11 bases between. In nucleotides, the CDR3 is TGTGCCAGCAGCGCCCCGGGGGGCACTGAAGCTTTCTTT. Translating it yields CASSAPGGTEAFF.

The chain has TRBV7-9 and TRBJ2-5; D call uncertain. Per the germline V gene, CDR1 is SEHNR and CDR2 is FQNEAQ (reference sequence). The CDR3 sequence is 13 residues long. V was pared by 3 bases and J by 2 bases, with 7 bases between. The CDR3 region has the DNA TGTGCCAGCAGCTTCGACGGGCAAGAGACCCAGTACTTC. Its protein product is CASSFDGQETQYF. Drawing the rest from reference TRBV7-9 and TRBJ2-5, the complete variable domain is DTGVSQNPRHKITKRGQNVTFRCDPISEHNRLYWYRQTLGQGPEFLTYFQNEAQLEKSRLLSDRFSAERPKGSFSTLEIQRTEQGDSAMYLCASSFDGQETQYFGPGTRLLVL.

This sequence joins TRBV12-3 or TRBV12-4 and TRBJ2-7, with TRBD1 matching 7 bases. This CDR3 comprises 13 residues. Trimming at V came to 7 bases and at J to 3 bases, leaving 6 bases not matched to a gene. CDR3 protein: CASNPGTDYEQYF. CDR3 DNA sequence: TGTGCCAGCAACCCCGGGACAGACTACGAGCAGTACTTC.

A single count supports this clone. The CDR3 nucleotides read TGCGCCAGCAGCCTTGCAGGGACAGTCAATAACTATGGCTACACCTTC. Residues: CASSLAGTVNNYGYTF. V is TRBV5-1 and J is TRBJ1-2; 7 bases align to TRBD1. The CDR3 extends over 16 amino acids. The germline V gene has CDR1 SGHRS and CDR2 YFSETQ. The trim removed 4 bases at V and 1 base at J, leaving 10 bases unmatched.

The CDR3 DNA reads as TGTGCCAGCAGCCAAGATGGGGAGTCCTACGAGCAGTACTTC. Translated, it gives CASSQDGESYEQYF. V is TRBV3-1 (or the pseudogene TRBV3-2) and J is TRBJ2-7; the D gene is possibly TRBD2 (5 bases). Germline V gene data show CDR1 as LGHDT and CDR2 as YNNKEL (reference sequence). The V gene lost 0 bases and the J gene lost 1 base, with 7 bases spanning the gap. The CDR3 length is 14 residues.

Concerning this clone: The same CDR3 is also encoded by other DNA sequences in this sample. The CDR3 DNA sequence: TGTGCCAGCAGCACCGGGACAGGGAACACTGAAGCTTTCTTT. The encoded protein is CASSTGTGNTEAFF. The V call is TRBV3-1 (or the pseudogene TRBV3-2), the J call TRBJ1-1; TRBD1 matches 8 bases. This CDR3 spans 14 amino acids. The V and J ends lost 5 bases and 1 base, in that order; junction bases with no gene match: 3. Germline V gene sequence: CDR1 LGHDT, CDR2 YNNKEL (reference sequence).

The chain uses TRBV27 and TRBJ2-2; D unresolved. The CDR3 length is 13 residues. Trimming took off 5 bases at V and 6 bases at J, with 10 bases between the two ends. Germline values: CDR1 MNHEY, CDR2 SMNVEV (reference sequence). CDR3 coding DNA: TGTGCCAGCAGTCCCCGTTCGGCCGGGGAGCTGTTTTTT. This encodes CASSPRSAGELFF.

This chain joins TRBV29-1 and TRBJ2-2; D is possibly TRBD1 (8 bases). V was pared by 6 bases and J by 11 bases, with 19 bases between. Germline V lookup: CDR1 SQVTM, CDR2 ANQGSEA. This CDR3 is 13 amino acids long. CDR3 DNA sequence: TGCAGCGTGTCCACAGGGGGGGGAAGAGAGCTGTTTTTT. Protein sequence: CSVSTGGGRELFF.

The chain combines TRBV11-2 with TRBJ1-2; 10 bases map to TRBD1. Trimming took 1 base from V and 2 from J; bases not matched to a gene: 1. CDR1 is SGHAT, CDR2 FQNNGV, per germline. This CDR3 is built from 15 residues. In nucleotides, the CDR3 is TGTGCCAGCAGCTTAGGGGGACAGGGGAACTATGGCTACACCTTC. This translates into CASSLGGQGNYGYTF.

J is TRBJ1-3 and V is TRBV6-6; D is perhaps TRBD1 (5 bases). Looked up from germline, CDR1 is MNHNY and CDR2 is SVGAGI (reference sequence). V lost 8 bases and J 1 base, leaving 9 bases between the germline ends. CDR3 length equals 13 residues. As DNA, the CDR3 is TGTGCCAGCGGAGGGGTGTCTGGAAACACCATATATTTT. It specifies CASGGVSGNTIYF.

V gene TRBV30 combines with J gene TRBJ2-1; weak D call: TRBD2 (6 bases). Trimming removed 2 bases at V and 13 bases at J, with 12 bases between. The length of the CDR3 is 11 residues. Germline V lookup: CDR1 GTSNPN, CDR2 SVGIG (reference sequence). DNA of the CDR3: TGTGCCTGGAGTAATGGAGGGATTCAGTTCTTC. The encoded protein is CAWSNGGIQFF.